Below are 14 T cell receptor beta chains sequenced from a single sample in a study of blood T cell repertoires in COVID-19. Repertoires were generated with immunoSEQ multiplex PCR, while TCRdb's copy carries only in-frame clones and drops some. Counted here are 120,000 to 150,000 clones, roughly 89% occurring once; the ten biggest clones make up around 1.6%. What was sequenced was peripheral blood. Every receptor here comes from a human donor in a cohort sampled during active COVID-19.

The chain carries TRBV2 and TRBJ2-5; D not resolved. The CDR3 totals 12 residues. V gave up 4 bases and J gave up 5 bases, with 8 bases separating them. CDR1 and CDR2 from the germline V gene are SNHLY and FYNNEI. CDR3 DNA sequence: TGTGCCAGCAGTGTTAGTAGTGAGACCCAGTACTTC. It specifies CASSVSSETQYF.

The chain combines TRBV10-3 with TRBJ1-5; 10 bases are a match to TRBD1. CDR3 length equals 17 residues. CDR1 and CDR2 from the germline V gene are ENHRY and SYGVKD. Trimming at V came to 10 bases and at J to 2 bases, leaving 14 bases not matched to a gene. The CDR3 nucleotides are TGTGCCACCACGGGACAGGGGCTTAGTGAGGGCAATCAGCCCCAGCATTTT. Translating it yields CATTGQGLSEGNQPQHF.

This clone was seen a single time. The chain is built from TRBV5-8 and TRBJ1-6, with 7 bases lining up with TRBD1. This CDR3 is 16 amino acids long. Germline loops: CDR1 SGHTS, CDR2 YDEGEE. Unmatched junction bases numbered 5, after V lost 5 bases and J lost 0 bases. The CDR3 region is CASRDRLNSYNSPLHF. The CDR3 DNA reads as TGTGCCAGCAGGGACAGGTTGAACTCCTATAATTCACCCCTCCACTTT.

V gene TRBV14 combines with J gene TRBJ2-3; 9 nucleotides align to TRBD2. This CDR3 comprises 17 residues. With V trimmed by 0 bases and J by 6 bases, 10 bases remained unmatched. Germline assignment: CDR1 SGHDN and CDR2 FVKESK. The CDR3 DNA reads as TGTGCCAGCAGCCAAGATGGGGGCGGGGGGGCAAGTGATACGCAGTATTTT. Translating it yields CASSQDGGGGASDTQYF. The full variable domain, with the rest looked up from reference TRBV14 and TRBJ2-3, is EAGVTQFPSHSVIEKGQTVTLRCDPISGHDNLYWYRRVMGKEIKFLLHFVKESKQDESGMPNNRFLAERTGGTYSTLKVQPAELEDSGVYFCASSQDGGGGASDTQYFGPGTRLTVL.

This clone occurred once. The chain couples TRBV12-5 to TRBJ1-5; possibly TRBD1 for D (6 bases). The CDR3 has 15 amino acids. Deletions cut 1 base from V and 2 bases from J, with 9 bases between. Germline loops: CDR1 LGHNT, CDR2 FRNRAP. Here the CDR3 reads CASGLEAGGNQPQHF. CDR3 coding DNA: TGTGCTAGTGGTTTGGAAGCAGGGGGCAATCAGCCCCAGCATTTT.

V and J are TRBV4-3 and TRBJ1-1; possibly TRBD1 for D (5 bases). V was pared by 0 bases and J by 3 bases, with 11 bases between. The length of the CDR3 is 15 residues. Germline values: CDR1 LGHNA, CDR2 YSLEER. CDR3 coding DNA: TGCGCCAGCAGCCAAGACAGGGCGGGGGACACTGAAGCTTTCTTT. Translated: CASSQDRAGDTEAFF.

J is TRBJ2-7 and V is TRBV15; TRBD1 agrees at 10 bases. V lost 5 bases and J lost 5; bases outside the gene matches: 9. The CDR3 runs 15 residues. CDR1 and CDR2 from the germline V gene are LNHNV and YYDKDF (reference sequence). In DNA, the CDR3 is TGTGCCACCAGCGACCCGGGACAGGGGACTCACGAGCAGTACTTC. This translates into CATSDPGQGTHEQYF. Filled out from reference TRBV15 and TRBJ2-7, the complete variable domain reads DAMVIQNPRYQVTQFGKPVTLSCSQTLNHNVMYWYQQKSSQAPKLLFHYYDKDFNNEADTPDNFQSRRPNTSFCFLDIRSPGLGDTAMYLCATSDPGQGTHEQYFGPGTRLTVT.

CDR3 nucleotide sequence: TGCGCCAGCAGCTTGGCCCAGGGGGCCTACAATGAGCAGTTCTTC. Its protein is CASSLAQGAYNEQFF. The chain uses TRBV5-1 and TRBJ2-1; 7 nucleotides match TRBD1. Looked up from germline, CDR1 is SGHRS and CDR2 is YFSETQ. The CDR3 length is 15 residues. Trimming took 0 bases from V and 2 from J; bases not matched to a gene: 2. The variable domain in full, completed from reference TRBV5-1 and TRBJ2-1, reads KAGVTQTPRYLIKTRGQQVTLSCSPISGHRSVSWYQQTPGQGLQFLFEYFSETQRNKGNFPGRFSGRQFSNSRSEMNVSTLELGDSALYLCASSLAQGAYNEQFFGPGTRLTVL.

This chain joins TRBV9 and TRBJ2-2, with 13 positions matching TRBD2. V lost 2 bases, J lost 7 bases, and 14 bases stayed unmatched. Per the germline V gene, CDR1 is SGDLS and CDR2 is YYNGEE. The CDR3 totals 19 residues. In nucleotides, the CDR3 is TGTGCCAGCAGCGTCATAGGACTAGCGGGGGCGCCGTGGAACGGGGAGCTGTTTTTT. Protein sequence: CASSVIGLAGAPWNGELFF.

The CDR3 loop is CASRAGGAYEQYF. In DNA, the CDR3 is TGTGCCAGCAGGGCAGGGGGCGCGTACGAGCAGTACTTC. V and J are TRBV2 and TRBJ2-7, with 8 bases lining up with TRBD1. This CDR3 has 13 amino acids. Germline-derived CDR1 and CDR2 are SNHLY and FYNNEI. V shed 6 bases and J 4 bases; nucleotides not matched to a gene: 5.

This chain connects TRBV7-3 to TRBJ1-1; D not resolved. The V and J ends lost 5 bases and 4 bases respectively, with 14 bases between them. The V gene's germline CDR1 is SGHTA and CDR2 FQGTGA. CDR3 length: 14 residues. The CDR3 DNA reads as TGTGCCAGCAGCCCCCGACACGGGAGCACTGAAGCTTTCTTT. Amino acid sequence: CASSPRHGSTEAFF.

The CDR3 spells CASRYIEPSRTEAFF. In DNA, the CDR3 is TGTGCCAGCAGATATATCGAGCCTTCGAGGACTGAAGCTTTCTTT. The rearrangement uses TRBV28 and TRBJ1-1; D not certain. Germline V gene sequence: CDR1 MDHEN, CDR2 SYDVKM. This CDR3 is built from 15 residues. V was pared by 6 bases and J by 5 bases, with 19 bases between. The whole variable domain, filled in from reference TRBV28 and TRBJ1-1, reads DVKVTQSSRYLVKRTGEKVFLECVQDMDHENMFWYRQDPGLGLRLIYFSYDVKMKEKGDIPEGYSVSREKKERFSLILESASTNQTSMYLCASRYIEPSRTEAFFGQGTRLTVV.

This chain joins TRBV5-6 and TRBJ2-1; D unresolved. Germline CDR1 is SGHDT and CDR2 is YYEEEE. V lost 1 base to trimming and J lost 2 bases, with 13 bases between them. The CDR3 sequence is 16 residues long. CDR3: CASSLSEIGPYNEQFF. The CDR3 DNA follows: TGTGCCAGCAGCTTGAGCGAGATAGGTCCCTACAATGAGCAGTTCTTC.

The CDR3 protein is CASSLQASGNTIYF. DNA of the CDR3: TGCGCCAGCAGTTTACAGGCCTCTGGAAACACCATATATTTT. The genes are TRBV10-2 and TRBJ1-3; D is possibly TRBD1 (5 bases). Trimming removed 5 bases from V and 0 bases from J, with 8 bases in between. Germline CDR1 is WSHSY and CDR2 is SAAADI. The CDR3 spans 14 residues.